This T cell receptor (beta chain) derives from a study of T cell responses to AZD1222 COVID-19 vaccine. Assay: immunoSEQ multiplex PCR; the TCRdb copy retains only in-frame clones and omits some. The table includes about 99,000 clones, roughly 88% detected once. Germline loops: CDR1 SEHNR, CDR2 FQNEAQ (reference sequence). This CDR3 contains 14 residues. Trimming removed 6 bases from V and 2 bases from J; junction bases left unmatched: 3. Specimen: peripheral blood, collected on day 0 of AZD1222 vaccination. The clonotype was recovered from an adult in good health. The chain is built from TRBV7-9 and TRBJ1-1; 10 bases are a match to TRBD1. The CDR3, as DNA: TGTGCCAGCAGTCGACAGGGGGCTAACACTGAAGCTTTCTTT. Translation: CASSRQGANTEAFF.